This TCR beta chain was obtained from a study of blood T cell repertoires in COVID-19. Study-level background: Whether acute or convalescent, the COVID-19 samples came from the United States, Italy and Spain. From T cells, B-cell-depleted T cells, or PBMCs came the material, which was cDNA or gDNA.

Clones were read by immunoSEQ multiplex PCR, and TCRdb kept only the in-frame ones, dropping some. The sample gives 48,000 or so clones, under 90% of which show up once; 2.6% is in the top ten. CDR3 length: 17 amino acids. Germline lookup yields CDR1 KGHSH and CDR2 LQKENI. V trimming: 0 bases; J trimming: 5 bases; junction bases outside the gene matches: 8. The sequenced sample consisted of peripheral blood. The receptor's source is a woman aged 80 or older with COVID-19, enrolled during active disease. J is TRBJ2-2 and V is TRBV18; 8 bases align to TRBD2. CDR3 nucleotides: TGTGCCAGCTCACCACCCGGTGGGACTAGACGGACCGGGGAGCTGTTTTTT. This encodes CASSPPGGTRRTGELFF.